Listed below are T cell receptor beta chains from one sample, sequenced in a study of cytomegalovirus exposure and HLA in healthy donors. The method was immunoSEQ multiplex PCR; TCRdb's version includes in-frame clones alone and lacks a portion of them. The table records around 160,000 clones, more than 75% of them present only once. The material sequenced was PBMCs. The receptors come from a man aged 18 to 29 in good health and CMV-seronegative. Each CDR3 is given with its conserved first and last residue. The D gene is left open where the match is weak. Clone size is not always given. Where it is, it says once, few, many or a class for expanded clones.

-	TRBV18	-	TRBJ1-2	CASSPGREFWGYTF	TGTGCCAGCTCACCAGGCAGGGAATTTTGGGGCTACACCTTC
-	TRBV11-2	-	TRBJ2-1	CASSWGLGGEEQFF	TGTGCCAGCAGCTGGGGCCTCGGCGGGGAGGAGCAGTTCTTC
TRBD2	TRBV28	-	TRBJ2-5	CASSPAAGGQETQYF	TGTGCCAGCAGCCCGGCAGCGGGGGGGCAAGAGACCCAGTACTTC
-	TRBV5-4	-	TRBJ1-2	CASSFGGTDYGYTF	TGTGCCAGCAGCTTCGGGGGGACGGACTATGGCTACACCTTC
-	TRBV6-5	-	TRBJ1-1	CASSYRGGQAFF	TGTGCCAGCAGTTACCGGGGGGGCCAAGCTTTCTTT
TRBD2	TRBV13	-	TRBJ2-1	CASSPTSGTNNEQFF	TGTGCCAGCAGCCCGACTAGCGGGACTAACAATGAGCAGTTCTTC
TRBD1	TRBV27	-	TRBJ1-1	CASSFKGGRGDTEAFF	TGTGCCAGCAGTTTTAAAGGGGGCAGGGGAGACACTGAAGCTTTCTTT
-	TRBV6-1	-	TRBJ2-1	CASSYSYEQFF	TGTGCCAGCAGTTACAGCTATGAGCAGTTCTTC
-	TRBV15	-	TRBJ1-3	CATSRVGNTIYF	TGTGCCACCAGCAGAGTAGGAAACACCATATATTTT
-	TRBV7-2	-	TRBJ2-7	CASSLWPGSYEQYF	TGTGCCAGCAGCTTATGGCCCGGGTCCTACGAGCAGTACTTC
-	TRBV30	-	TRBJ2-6	CAWSVYGANVLTF	TGTGCCTGGAGTGTTTATGGGGCCAACGTCCTGACTTTC
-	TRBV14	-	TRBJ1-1	CASSYGMNTEAFF	TGTGCCAGCAGCTACGGGATGAACACTGAAGCTTTCTTT
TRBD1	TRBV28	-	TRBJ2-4	CASSLVPDRRNIQYF	TGTGCCAGCAGCCTAGTTCCGGACAGGAGAAACATTCAGTACTTC
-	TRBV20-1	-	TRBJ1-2	CSARAPYGYTF	TGCAGTGCTAGAGCCCCTTATGGCTACACCTTC
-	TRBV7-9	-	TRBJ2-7	CASSYGKTGRTYEQYF	TGTGCCTCTTCCTACGGTAAGACAGGACGAACCTACGAGCAGTACTTC
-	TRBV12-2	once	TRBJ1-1	CASRRGDTAVVVTMNTEAFF	TGTGCAAGTCGCCGTGGGGACACGGCGGTAGTTGTTACCATGAACACTGAAGCTTTCTTT
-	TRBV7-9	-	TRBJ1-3	CASSLRSGRNTIYF	TGTGCCAGCAGCTTGCGTTCAGGGAGAAACACCATATATTTT
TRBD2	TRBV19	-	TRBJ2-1	CASTYLAGGNNEQFF	TGTGCCAGTACCTACCTAGCGGGAGGAAACAATGAGCAGTTCTTC
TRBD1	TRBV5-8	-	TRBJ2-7	CASSSRDRGYEQYF	TGTGCCAGCAGCTCACGAGACAGGGGGTACGAGCAGTACTTC
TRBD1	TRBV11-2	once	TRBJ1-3	CASSPIQGQGNTIYF	TGTGCCAGCAGCCCAATACAGGGGCAGGGGAACACCATATATTTT
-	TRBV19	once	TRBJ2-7	CASSPERMAYEQYF	TGTGCCAGTAGTCCCGAGAGGATGGCCTACGAGCAGTACTTC
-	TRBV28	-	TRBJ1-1	CASSSWSRVPAFF	TGTGCCAGCAGTTCGTGGAGCAGGGTTCCAGCTTTCTTT
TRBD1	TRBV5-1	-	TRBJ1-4	CASSSQTGDFEKLFF	TGCGCCAGCAGTTCCCAAACAGGGGACTTTGAAAAACTGTTTTTT
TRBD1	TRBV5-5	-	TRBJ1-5	CASSRGQGSNQPQHF	TGTGCCAGCAGCAGAGGACAGGGGAGCAATCAGCCCCAGCATTTT
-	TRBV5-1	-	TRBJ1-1	CASSLALNTEAFF	TGCGCCAGCAGCTTGGCATTGAACACTGAAGCTTTCTTT
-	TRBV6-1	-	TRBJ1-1	CASREAAGRGTFF	TGTGCCAGCAGGGAGGCCGCCGGCCGAGGAACTTTCTTT
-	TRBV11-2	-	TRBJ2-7	CASSLVGASASSYEQYF	TGTGCCAGCAGCTTAGTCGGGGCTAGCGCTTCATCCTACGAGCAGTACTTC
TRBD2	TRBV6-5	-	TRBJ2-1	CASSRGVAGGEQFF	TGTGCCAGCAGCCGCGGAGTAGCGGGAGGTGAGCAGTTCTTC
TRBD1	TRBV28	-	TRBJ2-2	CASSFLDRVTGELFF	TGTGCCAGCAGTTTCTTGGACAGGGTGACAGGGGAGCTGTTTTTT
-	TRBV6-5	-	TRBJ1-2	CASSDKGIVYTF	TGTGCCAGCAGTGACAAAGGTATCGTCTACACCTTC
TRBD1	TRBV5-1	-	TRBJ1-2	CASSLGGTGEYGYTF	TGCGCCAGCAGCTTGGGTGGGACAGGGGAATATGGCTACACCTTC
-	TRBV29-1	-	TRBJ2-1	CSVEGRLASYNEQFF	TGCAGCGTTGAAGGGCGGCTAGCGTCCTACAATGAGCAGTTCTTC
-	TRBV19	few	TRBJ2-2	CASSIPFLNTGELFF	TGTGCCAGTAGTATACCCTTCCTAAATACCGGGGAGCTGTTTTTT
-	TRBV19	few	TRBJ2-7	CASSSRALDEQYF	TGTGCCAGTAGTTCGAGGGCTCTGGACGAGCAGTACTTC